The sequence of this TCR beta chain was determined in a study of blood T cell repertoires in COVID-19. About the study: Donors in the United States, Italy and Spain gave samples during acute or convalescent COVID-19. T cells, B-cell-depleted T cells, or PBMCs provided the cDNA or gDNA that served as material.

Authors' processing steps: The authors estimated nucleated cell counts from reference gene primer amplification. Using immunoSEQ multiplex PCR, the repertoire was profiled, and TCRdb retains in-frame clones only, with some absent. V and J calls and clone size are given by that table; D and trimming were obtained from the DNA. The sample carries 210,000 or so clones, about nine tenths recorded once. Germline loops: CDR1 SGHRS, CDR2 YFSETQ. The ends were cut back, 5 bases at V and 2 bases at J, with 16 bases in the middle. This CDR3 has 15 residues. V is TRBV5-1 and J is TRBJ1-2; the D gene is possibly TRBD1 (6 bases). The specimen was peripheral blood. The TCR originated in a man in his forties or fifties with acute or convalescent COVID-19. CDR3 residues: CASRTGDLPNYGYTF. DNA for the CDR3: TGCGCCAGCAGGACAGGCGACCTCCCCAACTATGGCTACACCTTC.